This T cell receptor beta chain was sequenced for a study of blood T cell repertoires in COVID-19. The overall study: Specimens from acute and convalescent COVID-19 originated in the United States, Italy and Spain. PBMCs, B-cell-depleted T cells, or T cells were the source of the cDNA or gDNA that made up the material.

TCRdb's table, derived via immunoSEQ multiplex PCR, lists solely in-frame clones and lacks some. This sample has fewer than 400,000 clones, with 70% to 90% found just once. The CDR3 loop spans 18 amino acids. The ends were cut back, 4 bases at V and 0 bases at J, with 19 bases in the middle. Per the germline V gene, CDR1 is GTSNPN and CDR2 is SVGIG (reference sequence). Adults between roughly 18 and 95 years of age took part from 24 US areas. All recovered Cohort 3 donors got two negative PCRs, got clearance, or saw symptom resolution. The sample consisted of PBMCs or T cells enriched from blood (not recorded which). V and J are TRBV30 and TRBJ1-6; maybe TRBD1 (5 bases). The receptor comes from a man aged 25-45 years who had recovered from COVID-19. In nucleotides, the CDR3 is TGTGCCTGGACGGGCGGGGGGGACGCGAGCTCCTATAATTCACCCCTCCACTTT. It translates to CAWTGGGDASSYNSPLHF.